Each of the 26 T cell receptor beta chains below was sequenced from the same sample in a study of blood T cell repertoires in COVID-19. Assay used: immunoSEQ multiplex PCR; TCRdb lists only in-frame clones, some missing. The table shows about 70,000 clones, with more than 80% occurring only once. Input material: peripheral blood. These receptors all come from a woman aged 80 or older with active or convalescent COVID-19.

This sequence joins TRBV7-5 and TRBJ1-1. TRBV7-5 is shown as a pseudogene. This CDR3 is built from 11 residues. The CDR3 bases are TGTGTCAGAAGCTTATATATTGAAGCTTTCTTT. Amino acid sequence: CVRSLYIEAFF.

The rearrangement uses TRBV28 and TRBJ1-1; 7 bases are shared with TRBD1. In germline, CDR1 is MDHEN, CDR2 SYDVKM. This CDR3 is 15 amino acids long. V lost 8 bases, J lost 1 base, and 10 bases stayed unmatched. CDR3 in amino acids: CASASPGQTNTEAFF. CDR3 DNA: TGTGCCAGCGCATCGCCGGGACAGACGAACACTGAAGCTTTCTTT.

This chain's CDR3 is CASGNRVPYEQYF. DNA of the CDR3: TGTGCCAGCGGAAACAGGGTCCCCTACGAGCAGTACTTC. The rearrangement joins TRBV28 to TRBJ2-7; tentative D call: TRBD1 (6 bases). Trimming took 8 bases from V and 2 from J, leaving 13 bases between them. This CDR3 comprises 13 residues. CDR1 and CDR2 (germline): MDHEN, SYDVKM.

CDR3 protein: CASGEGGIRLDTEAFF. CDR3 in DNA: TGCGCCAGCGGGGAGGGGGGAATAAGGCTAGACACTGAAGCTTTCTTT. The J gene is TRBJ1-1, the V gene TRBV5-1; weak D call: TRBD1 (6 bases). The CDR3 loop spans 16 amino acids. The germline CDR1 and CDR2 sequences are SGHRS and YFSETQ. V was pared by 7 bases and J by 3 bases, with 22 bases between.

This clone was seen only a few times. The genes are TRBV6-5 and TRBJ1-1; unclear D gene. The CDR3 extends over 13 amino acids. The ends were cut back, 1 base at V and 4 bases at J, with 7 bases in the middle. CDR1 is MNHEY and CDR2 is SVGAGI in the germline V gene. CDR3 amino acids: CASSYFGSTEAFF. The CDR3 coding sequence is TGTGCCAGCAGTTACTTCGGGAGCACTGAAGCTTTCTTT.

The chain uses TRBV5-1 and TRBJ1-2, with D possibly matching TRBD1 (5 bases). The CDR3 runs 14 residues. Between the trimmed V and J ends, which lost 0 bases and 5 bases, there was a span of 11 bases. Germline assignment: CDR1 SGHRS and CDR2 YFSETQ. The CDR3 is CASSLAPGDYGYTF. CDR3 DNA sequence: TGCGCCAGCAGCTTGGCCCCGGGGGATTATGGCTACACCTTC.

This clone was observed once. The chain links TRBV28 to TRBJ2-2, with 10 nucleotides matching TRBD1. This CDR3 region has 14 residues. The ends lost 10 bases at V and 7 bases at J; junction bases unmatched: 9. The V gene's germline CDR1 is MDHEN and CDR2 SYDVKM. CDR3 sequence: CAIRGTGEVGELFF. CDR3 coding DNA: TGTGCCATCAGGGGGACAGGGGAGGTCGGGGAGCTGTTTTTT.

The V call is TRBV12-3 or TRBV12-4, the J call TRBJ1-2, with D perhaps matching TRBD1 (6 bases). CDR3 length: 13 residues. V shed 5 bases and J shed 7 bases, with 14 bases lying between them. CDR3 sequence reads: CASSPTGSLGYTF. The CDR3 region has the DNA TGTGCCAGCAGTCCCACAGGGAGTCTTGGCTACACCTTC.

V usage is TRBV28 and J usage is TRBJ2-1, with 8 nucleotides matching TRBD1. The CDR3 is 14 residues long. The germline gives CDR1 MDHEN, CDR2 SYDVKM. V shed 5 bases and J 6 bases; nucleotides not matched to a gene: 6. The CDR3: CASSGQGRGNEQFF. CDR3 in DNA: TGTGCCAGCAGTGGACAGGGACGGGGCAATGAGCAGTTCTTC. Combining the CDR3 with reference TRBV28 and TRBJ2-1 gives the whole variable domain DVKVTQSSRYLVKRTGEKVFLECVQDMDHENMFWYRQDPGLGLRLIYFSYDVKMKEKGDIPEGYSVSREKKERFSLILESASTNQTSMYLCASSGQGRGNEQFFGPGTRLTVL.

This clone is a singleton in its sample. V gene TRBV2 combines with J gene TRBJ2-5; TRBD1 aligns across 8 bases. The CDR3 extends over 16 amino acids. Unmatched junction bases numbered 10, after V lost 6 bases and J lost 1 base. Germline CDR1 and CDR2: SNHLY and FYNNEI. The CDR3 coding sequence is TGTGCCAGCAGCGTGCAGGGGGCTCTCGTCCAAGAGACCCAGTACTTC. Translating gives CASSVQGALVQETQYF.

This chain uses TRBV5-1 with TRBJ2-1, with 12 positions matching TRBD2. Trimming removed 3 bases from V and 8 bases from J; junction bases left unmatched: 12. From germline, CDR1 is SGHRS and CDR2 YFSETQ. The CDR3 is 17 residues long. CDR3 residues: CASSSQPGLAGYYEQFF. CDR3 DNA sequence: TGCGCCAGCAGCTCCCAACCGGGACTAGCGGGTTATTATGAGCAGTTCTTC.

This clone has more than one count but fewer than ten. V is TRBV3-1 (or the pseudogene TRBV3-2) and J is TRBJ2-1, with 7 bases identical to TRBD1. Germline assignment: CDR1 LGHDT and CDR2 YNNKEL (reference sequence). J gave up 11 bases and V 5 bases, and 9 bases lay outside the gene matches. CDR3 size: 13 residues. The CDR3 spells CASSLLQGPQQFF. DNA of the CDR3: TGTGCCAGCAGCTTACTACAGGGGCCTCAGCAGTTCTTC.

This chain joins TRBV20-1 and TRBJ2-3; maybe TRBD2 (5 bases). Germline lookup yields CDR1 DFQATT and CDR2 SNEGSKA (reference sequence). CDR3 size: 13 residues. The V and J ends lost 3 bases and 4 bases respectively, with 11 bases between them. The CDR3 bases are TGCAGTGCTAGTCTCCTAGCCTCAGATACGCAGTATTTT. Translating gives CSASLLASDTQYF.

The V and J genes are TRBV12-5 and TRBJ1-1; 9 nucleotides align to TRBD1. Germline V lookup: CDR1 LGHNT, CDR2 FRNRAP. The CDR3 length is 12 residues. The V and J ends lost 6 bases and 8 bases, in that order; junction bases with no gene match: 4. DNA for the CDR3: TGTGCTAGTGGCCGCGACAGGGGGGAAGCTTTCTTT. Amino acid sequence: CASGRDRGEAFF. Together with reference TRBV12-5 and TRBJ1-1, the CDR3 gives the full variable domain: DARVTQTPRHKVTEMGQEVTMRCQPILGHNTVFWYRQTMMQGLELLAYFRNRAPLDDSGMPKDRFSAEMPDATLATLKIQPSEPRDSAVYFCASGRDRGEAFFGQGTRLTVV.

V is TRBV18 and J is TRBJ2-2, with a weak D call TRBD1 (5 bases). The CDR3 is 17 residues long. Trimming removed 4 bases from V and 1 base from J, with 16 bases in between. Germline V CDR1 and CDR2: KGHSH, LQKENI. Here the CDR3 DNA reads TGTGCCAGCTCACTGTACCGACTTCAGGGGAACACCGGGGAGCTGTTTTTT. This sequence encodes CASSLYRLQGNTGELFF.

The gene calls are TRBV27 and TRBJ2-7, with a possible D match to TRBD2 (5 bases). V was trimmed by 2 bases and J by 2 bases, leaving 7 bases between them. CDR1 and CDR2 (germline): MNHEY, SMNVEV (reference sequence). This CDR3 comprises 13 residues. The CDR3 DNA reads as TGTGCCAGCAGTTTACGGGAAACCTACGAGCAGTACTTC. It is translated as CASSLRETYEQYF.

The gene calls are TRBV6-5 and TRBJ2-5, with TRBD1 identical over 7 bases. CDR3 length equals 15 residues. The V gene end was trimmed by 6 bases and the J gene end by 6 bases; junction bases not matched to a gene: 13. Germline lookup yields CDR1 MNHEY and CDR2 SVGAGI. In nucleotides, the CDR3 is TGTGCCAGCAGCTCCAGACAGGGCTACCCAAAGACCCAGTACTTC. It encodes CASSSRQGYPKTQYF.

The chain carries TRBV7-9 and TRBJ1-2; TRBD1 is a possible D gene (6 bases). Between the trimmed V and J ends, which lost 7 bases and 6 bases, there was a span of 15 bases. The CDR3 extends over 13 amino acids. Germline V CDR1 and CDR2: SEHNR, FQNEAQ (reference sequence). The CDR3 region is CASTAQQGHGYTF. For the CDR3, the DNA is TGTGCCAGCACAGCCCAACAGGGACATGGCTACACCTTC.

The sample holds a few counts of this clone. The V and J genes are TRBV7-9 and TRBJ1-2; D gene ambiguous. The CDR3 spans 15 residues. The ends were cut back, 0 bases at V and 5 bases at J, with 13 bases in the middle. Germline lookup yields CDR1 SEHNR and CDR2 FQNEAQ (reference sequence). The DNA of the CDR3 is TGTGCCAGCAGCTTAGCTTCAACAGACCTTTATGGCTACACCTTC. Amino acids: CASSLASTDLYGYTF.

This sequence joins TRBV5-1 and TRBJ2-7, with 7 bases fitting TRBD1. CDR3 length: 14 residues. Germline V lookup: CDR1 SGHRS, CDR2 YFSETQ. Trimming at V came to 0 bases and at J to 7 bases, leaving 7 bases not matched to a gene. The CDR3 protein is CASSLAGQGVEQYF. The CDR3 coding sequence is TGCGCCAGCAGCTTGGCCGGGCAGGGGGTAGAGCAGTACTTC.

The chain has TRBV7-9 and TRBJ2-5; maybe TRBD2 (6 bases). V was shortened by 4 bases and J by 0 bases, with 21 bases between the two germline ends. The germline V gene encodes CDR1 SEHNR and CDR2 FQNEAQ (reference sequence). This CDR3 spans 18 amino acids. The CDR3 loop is CASSSSPGTYNNQETQYF. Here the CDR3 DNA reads TGTGCCAGCAGCTCCTCCCCCGGGACTTATAATAACCAAGAGACCCAGTACTTC.

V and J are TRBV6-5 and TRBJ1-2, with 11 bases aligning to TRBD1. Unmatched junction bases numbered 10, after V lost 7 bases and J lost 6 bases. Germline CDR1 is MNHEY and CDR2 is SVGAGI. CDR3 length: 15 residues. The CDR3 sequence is CASISGQGAPHGYTF. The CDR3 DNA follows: TGTGCCAGCATCTCCGGACAGGGGGCCCCCCATGGCTACACCTTC.

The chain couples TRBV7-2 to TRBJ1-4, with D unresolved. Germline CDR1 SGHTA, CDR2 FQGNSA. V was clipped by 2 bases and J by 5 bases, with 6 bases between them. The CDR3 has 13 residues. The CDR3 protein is CASSLIANEKLFF. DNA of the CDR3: TGTGCCAGCAGCTTAATTGCGAATGAAAAACTGTTTTTT.

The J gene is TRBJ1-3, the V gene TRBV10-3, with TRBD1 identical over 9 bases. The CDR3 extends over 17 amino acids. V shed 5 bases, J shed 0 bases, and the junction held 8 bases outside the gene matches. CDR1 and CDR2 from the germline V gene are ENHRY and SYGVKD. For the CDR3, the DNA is TGTGCCATCAGTCCCTACGGGACAGGGAACTCTGGAAACACCATATATTTT. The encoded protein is CAISPYGTGNSGNTIYF.

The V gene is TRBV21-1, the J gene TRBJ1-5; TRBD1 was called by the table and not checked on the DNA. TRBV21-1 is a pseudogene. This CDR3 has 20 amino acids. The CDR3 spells CASSGYTKDRRRGPNQPQHF. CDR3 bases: TGTGCCAGCAGCGGGTACACGAAGGACAGGCGGAGGGGACCAAATCAGCCCCAGCATTTT.

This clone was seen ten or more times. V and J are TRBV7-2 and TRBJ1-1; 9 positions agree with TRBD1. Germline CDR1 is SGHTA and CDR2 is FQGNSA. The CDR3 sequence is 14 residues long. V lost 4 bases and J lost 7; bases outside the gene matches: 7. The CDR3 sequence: CASSSNRGQDEAFF. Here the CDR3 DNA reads TGTGCCAGCAGCTCCAACAGGGGGCAGGATGAAGCTTTCTTT.